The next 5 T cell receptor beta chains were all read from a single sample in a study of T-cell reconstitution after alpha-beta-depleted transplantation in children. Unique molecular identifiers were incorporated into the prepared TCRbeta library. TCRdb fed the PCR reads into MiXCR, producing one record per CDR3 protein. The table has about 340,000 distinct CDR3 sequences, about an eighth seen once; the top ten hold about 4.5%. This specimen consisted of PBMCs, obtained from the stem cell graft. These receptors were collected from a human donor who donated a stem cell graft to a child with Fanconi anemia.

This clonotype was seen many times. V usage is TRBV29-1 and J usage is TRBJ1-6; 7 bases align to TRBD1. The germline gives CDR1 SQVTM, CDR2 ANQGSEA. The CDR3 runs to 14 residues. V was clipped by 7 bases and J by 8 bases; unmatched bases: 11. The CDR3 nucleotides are TGCAGCGCCCTCCTACCGGGACAGTATTCACCCCTCCACTTT. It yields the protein CSALLPGQYSPLHF.

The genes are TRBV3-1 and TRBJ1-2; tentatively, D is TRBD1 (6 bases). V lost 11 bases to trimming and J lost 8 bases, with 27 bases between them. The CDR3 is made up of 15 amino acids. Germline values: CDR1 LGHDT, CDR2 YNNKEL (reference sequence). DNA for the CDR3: TGTGCCTGCTGCCCTTTTGAGATGGGGGCGAAGGGCTACACCTTC. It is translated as CACCPFEMGAKGYTF.

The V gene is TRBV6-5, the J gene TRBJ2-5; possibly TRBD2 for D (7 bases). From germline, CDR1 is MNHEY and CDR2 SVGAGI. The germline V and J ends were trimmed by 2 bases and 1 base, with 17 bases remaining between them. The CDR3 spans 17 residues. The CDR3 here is CASSYTGGKISQETQYF. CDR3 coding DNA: TGTGCCAGCAGTTACACGGGGGGCAAAATATCCCAAGAGACCCAGTACTTC.

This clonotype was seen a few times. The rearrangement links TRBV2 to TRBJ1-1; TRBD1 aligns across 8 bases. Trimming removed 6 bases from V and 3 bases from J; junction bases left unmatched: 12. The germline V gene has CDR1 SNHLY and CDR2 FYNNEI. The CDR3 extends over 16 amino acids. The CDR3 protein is CASRPEAGGIDTEAFF. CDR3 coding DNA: TGTGCCAGCAGGCCCGAGGCAGGGGGCATAGACACTGAAGCTTTCTTT.

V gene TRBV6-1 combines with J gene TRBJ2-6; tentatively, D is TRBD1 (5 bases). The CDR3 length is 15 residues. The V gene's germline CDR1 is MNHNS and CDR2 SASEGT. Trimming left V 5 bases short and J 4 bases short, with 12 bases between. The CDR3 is CASSLGHLGANVLTF. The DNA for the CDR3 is TGTGCCAGCAGTCTCGGACACCTCGGGGCCAACGTCCTGACTTTC.